This entry lists 16 T cell receptor beta chains sequenced from one sample in a study of blood T cell repertoires in COVID-19 (dated by TCRdb to the early 2020s). Library generation was performed with the immunoSEQ multiplex PCR assay. TCRdb obtained this table from immuneACCESS and retained in-frame rearrangements with V and J assigned. These tables miss some clones; where compared with another copy, unresolved V genes account for less than half of the shortfall, and the remainder is unexplained. Across this sample there are around 84,000 clones, with just under 80% seen only once. The ten largest clones add up to approximately 40% of the sample. The sample comprised peripheral blood. These receptors came from a man aged 60 to 75 with COVID-19, enrolled during active disease.

The chain combines TRBV5-6 with TRBJ2-3; 9 bases fit TRBD2. CDR3 size: 15 residues. The V gene's germline CDR1 is SGHDT and CDR2 YYEEEE. V shed 4 bases, J shed 1 base, and the junction held 4 bases outside the gene matches. As DNA, the CDR3 is TGTGCCAGCAGCAATAGCGGGGGTGGCACAGATACGCAGTATTTT. Translating gives CASSNSGGGTDTQYF.

This clone came up once. The rearrangement joins TRBV5-1 to TRBJ2-1; TRBD1 aligns across 9 bases. The length of the CDR3 is 14 residues. Unmatched junction bases numbered 7, after V lost 4 bases and J lost 8 bases. The germline V gene has CDR1 SGHRS and CDR2 YFSETQ. The CDR3 reads CASSNRDRVHEQFF. The CDR3, as DNA: TGCGCCAGCAGCAACCGGGACAGGGTTCATGAGCAGTTCTTC. Together with reference TRBV5-1 and TRBJ2-1, the CDR3 gives the full variable domain: KAGVTQTPRYLIKTRGQQVTLSCSPISGHRSVSWYQQTPGQGLQFLFEYFSETQRNKGNFPGRFSGRQFSNSRSEMNVSTLELGDSALYLCASSNRDRVHEQFFGPGTRLTVL.

The rearrangement uses TRBV7-8 and TRBJ1-2; unclear D gene. There are 13 residues in the CDR3. The germline V gene has CDR1 SGHVS and CDR2 FQNEAQ. V lost 1 base, J lost 6 bases, and 9 bases lay in between. For the CDR3, the DNA is TGTGCCAGCAGCTTAGATCGGTTCGATGGCTACACCTTC. The encoded protein is CASSLDRFDGYTF.

This clone was found once. The chain has TRBV2 and TRBJ2-2, with 9 bases matching TRBD2. Losses at the gene ends were 6 bases for V and 7 bases for J; bases not matched to a gene: 9. Germline values: CDR1 SNHLY, CDR2 FYNNEI. This CDR3 spans 15 amino acids. DNA for the CDR3: TGTGCCAGCAGGGCGGGAGGGACTAGCCACGGGGAGCTGTTTTTT. As protein: CASRAGGTSHGELFF.

This chain connects TRBV2 to TRBJ1-5; weak D call: TRBD1 (6 bases). Trimming took 5 bases from V and 4 from J, leaving 18 bases between them. This CDR3 is 16 amino acids long. Germline V gives CDR1 SNHLY, CDR2 FYNNEI. The CDR3: CASSSHIWTANQPQHF. DNA of the CDR3: TGTGCCAGCAGTTCTCATATATGGACAGCAAATCAGCCCCAGCATTTT.

The rearrangement links TRBV14 to TRBJ1-1, with TRBD1 as a possible D gene (6 bases). This CDR3 is 14 amino acids long. Germline CDR1 and CDR2: SGHDN and FVKESK. V lost 4 bases and J 7 bases, leaving 16 bases between the germline ends. CDR3 in amino acids: CASSPIQGLVEAFF. In DNA, the CDR3 is TGTGCCAGCAGCCCCATACAGGGTTTAGTTGAAGCTTTCTTT.

The chain uses TRBV30 and TRBJ1-1; TRBD1 agrees at 7 bases. CDR1 and CDR2 (germline): GTSNPN, SVGIG (reference sequence). The V gene end was trimmed by 5 bases and the J gene end by 5 bases; junction bases not matched to a gene: 14. The CDR3 length is 15 residues. CDR3 DNA sequence: TGTGCCTGGTCCAACCCCCAGGACAGGCGAACTGAAGCTTTCTTT. Translated, it gives CAWSNPQDRRTEAFF.

The chain couples TRBV5-6 to TRBJ1-1, with TRBD1 matching 7 bases. CDR1 is SGHDT and CDR2 is YYEEEE in the germline V gene. The CDR3 loop spans 15 amino acids. V was clipped by 3 bases and J by 6 bases; unmatched bases: 11. CDR3 residues: CASSSPRTGRAEAFF. CDR3 nucleotides: TGTGCCAGCAGCTCCCCGCGGACAGGCCGAGCTGAAGCTTTCTTT. Full variable domain (rest looked up from reference TRBV5-6 and TRBJ1-1): DAGVTQSPTHLIKTRGQQVTLRCSPKSGHDTVSWYQQALGQGPQFIFQYYEEEERQRGNFPDRFSGHQFPNYSSELNVNALLLGDSALYLCASSSPRTGRAEAFFGQGTRLTVV.

The chain carries TRBV29-1 and TRBJ2-7, with D uncertain. Trimming removed 4 bases at V and 2 bases at J, with 9 bases between. CDR1 and CDR2 from the germline V gene are SQVTM and ANQGSEA. CDR3 length: 12 amino acids. The CDR3 DNA is TGCAGCGTTGGTTCAGGAACCTACGAGCAGTACTTC. Amino acids: CSVGSGTYEQYF.

The gene calls are TRBV2 and TRBJ2-2; unclear D gene. CDR3 length: 13 amino acids. The V and J ends lost 5 bases and 9 bases respectively, with 13 bases between them. Germline CDR1 SNHLY, CDR2 FYNNEI. CDR3 DNA: TGTGCCAGCAGTTTTGAGCGTAGCAGGGAGCTGTTTTTT. It codes for CASSFERSRELFF.

The DNA of the CDR3 is TGCGCCAGCAGCTCTATCCCAGGGGGCCCGGATGAAAAACTGTTTTTT. Encoded protein: CASSSIPGGPDEKLFF. The chain uses TRBV5-1 and TRBJ1-4, with 8 bases matching TRBD1. The CDR3 length is 16 residues. CDR1 and CDR2 from the germline V gene are SGHRS and YFSETQ. After removal of 3 bases from V and 6 bases from J, the junction contained 10 bases not matched to a gene.

The chain joins TRBV2 to TRBJ2-2; 9 nucleotides align to TRBD1. From germline, CDR1 is SNHLY and CDR2 FYNNEI. The CDR3 has 15 amino acids. V lost 6 bases to trimming and J lost 6 bases; unmatched junction nucleotides: 8. CDR3 DNA sequence: TGTGCCAGCAGAGGACAGGGGATCGGGGCCGGGGAGCTGTTTTTT. It codes for CASRGQGIGAGELFF.

The chain uses TRBV30 and TRBJ1-3; no clear D gene. The germline V gene encodes CDR1 GTSNPN and CDR2 SVGIG (reference sequence). The V end was cut by 5 bases, the J end by 3 bases, with 5 bases between. The CDR3 has 11 amino acids. The CDR3 DNA reads TGTGCCTGGGCTAATGGAAACACCATATATTTT. Protein product: CAWANGNTIYF.

The gene calls are TRBV19 and TRBJ2-2; TRBD1 aligns across 7 bases. Germline trimming cut 6 bases from V and 5 bases from J; bases unmatched to any gene: 6. The CDR3 contains 14 residues. Looked up from germline, CDR1 is LNHDA and CDR2 is SQIVND (reference sequence). CDR3 protein: CASRRTGLTGELFF. CDR3 DNA sequence: TGTGCCAGTAGAAGGACAGGTCTAACCGGGGAGCTGTTTTTT.

This chain links TRBV29-1 with TRBJ1-2; 7 nucleotides match TRBD1. The V gene end was trimmed by 7 bases and the J gene end by 7 bases; junction bases not matched to a gene: 3. Germline CDR1 and CDR2: SQVTM and ANQGSEA. The CDR3 loop spans 10 amino acids. The CDR3 here is CSATGLGYTF. The DNA of the CDR3 is TGCAGCGCGACAGGGCTTGGCTACACCTTC.

The chain carries TRBV27 and TRBJ1-5; D is ambiguous. Germline-derived CDR1 and CDR2 are MNHEY and SMNVEV (reference sequence). V gave up 4 bases and J gave up 3 bases, with 16 bases separating them. The CDR3 covers 16 residues. The CDR3 DNA follows: TGTGCCAGCAGTTCGGGAATCTTGGGATCCAATCAGCCCCAGCATTTT. Translation gives CASSSGILGSNQPQHF.